These 32 T cell receptor beta chains share one sample of origin, sequenced in a study of beta chain features in type 1 diabetes. As every portion of the isolated RNA was reverse transcribed, the sequencing read expressed TCRB transcripts. Sequenced by immunoSEQ multiplex PCR; TCRdb stores in-frame clones only, minus some. The data show hundreds of thousands of clones, about 32% seen once. Sequencing was done on a sample of naive CD4+ T cells from blood. The receptors originated from a man aged 18 to 30 in good health.

This clone was counted only a few times. CDR3 loop: CASSTTESGANVLTF. The CDR3, as DNA: TGTGCCAGCAGCACGACAGAATCTGGGGCCAACGTCCTGACTTTC. The genes are TRBV7-9 and TRBJ2-6, with D tentatively TRBD1 (5 bases). Germline CDR1 and CDR2: SEHNR and FQNEAQ (reference sequence). This CDR3 contains 15 residues. V was shortened by 5 bases and J by 1 base, with 9 bases between the two germline ends.

This clone was counted between two and nine times. The chain is built from TRBV9 and TRBJ2-3, with 14 bases aligning to TRBD2. The CDR3 length is 17 residues. Germline assignment: CDR1 SGDLS and CDR2 YYNGEE. V was pared by 3 bases and J by 0 bases, with 3 bases of the junction left unmatched. Here the CDR3 reads CASSAGLAGVSTDTQYF. The CDR3 bases are TGTGCCAGCAGCGCGGGACTAGCGGGAGTCAGCACAGATACGCAGTATTTT.

This chain connects TRBV27 to TRBJ2-3; 9 positions match TRBD2. CDR1 and CDR2 from the germline V gene are MNHEY and SMNVEV (reference sequence). CDR3 size: 14 residues. J lost 4 bases, V lost 3 bases, and 2 bases had no gene match. CDR3 nucleotide sequence: TGTGCCAGCAGTTTCTTAGCGGGAGCAGATACGCAGTATTTT. Translation: CASSFLAGADTQYF.

This clone has a handful of counts. This rearrangement joins TRBV7-2 to TRBJ1-1, with 7 bases that match TRBD1. CDR1 and CDR2 (germline): SGHTA, FQGNSA. This CDR3 has 15 amino acids. V lost 5 bases, J lost 1 base, and 7 bases stayed unmatched. CDR3 nucleotides: TGTGCCAGCAGCCCACAGGGACAGCGGAACACTGAAGCTTTCTTT. Translating it yields CASSPQGQRNTEAFF.

The rearrangement joins TRBV7-9 to TRBJ2-1, with D maybe TRBD2 (5 bases). Germline lookup yields CDR1 SEHNR and CDR2 FQNEAQ (reference sequence). The germline V and J ends were trimmed by 7 bases and 8 bases, with 15 bases remaining between them. The CDR3 covers 13 residues. For the CDR3, the DNA is TGTGCCAGCACATATAAGGACTCACATGAGCAGTTCTTC. This codes for CASTYKDSHEQFF.

The V gene is TRBV4-2, the J gene TRBJ1-1; D remains unclear. Germline V lookup: CDR1 LGHNA, CDR2 YNFKEQ. The CDR3 contains 15 residues. V was pared by 4 bases and J by 0 bases, with 12 bases between. CDR3 DNA: TGTGCCAGCAGCCTAATACAGCTCATGAACACTGAAGCTTTCTTT. Translating gives CASSLIQLMNTEAFF.

Concerning this clone itself: The sample holds other DNA sequences that translate to the same CDR3. The chain is built from TRBV20-1 and TRBJ1-2, with unresolved D. Trimming removed 6 bases at V and 8 bases at J, with 4 bases between. CDR1 and CDR2 (germline): DFQATT, SNEGSKA (reference sequence). The CDR3 length is 8 residues. The CDR3: CSAEGYTF. Written as DNA, the CDR3 is TGCAGTGCCGAGGGCTACACCTTC.

Note on this clone: Within the sample, other DNA sequences also encode this same CDR3. This chain connects TRBV18 to TRBJ2-3; 7 bases match TRBD2. The trim removed 3 bases at V and 5 bases at J, leaving 5 bases unmatched. This CDR3 is built from 14 residues. Germline V lookup: CDR1 KGHSH, CDR2 LQKENI. Written as DNA, the CDR3 is TGTGCCAGCTCACCGCCTAGCGGACGAGATACGCAGTATTTT. The encoded protein is CASSPPSGRDTQYF.

This clone showed up just a few times. The chain has TRBV19 and TRBJ2-7; D possibly corresponds to TRBD2 (5 bases). Germline V gene sequence: CDR1 LNHDA, CDR2 SQIVND (reference sequence). The CDR3 runs to 13 residues. Trimming shortened V by 5 bases and J by 3 bases, and 11 bases separated the two germline ends. CDR3 amino acids: CASSYRGNYEQYF. In nucleotides, the CDR3 is TGTGCCAGTAGTTACCGGGGAAACTACGAGCAGTACTTC.

This clone was seen a handful of times. The CDR3 DNA follows: TGTGCCAGCAGTTACGGGGGGAGTGGGACAGATACGCAGTATTTT. Its protein product is CASSYGGSGTDTQYF. The rearrangement links TRBV6-5 to TRBJ2-3; a weak D match, TRBD2 (6 bases). Germline V lookup: CDR1 MNHEY, CDR2 SVGAGI. Trimming pared 2 bases from V and 3 bases from J, leaving 12 bases between. This CDR3 has 15 residues.

The chain recombines TRBV7-9 with TRBJ2-7; 9 bases line up with TRBD2. The CDR3 has 16 amino acids. CDR1 and CDR2 (germline): SEHNR, FQNEAQ (reference sequence). The J segment lost 2 bases and the V segment lost 1 base, leaving 6 bases of the junction unmatched. The DNA of the CDR3 is TGTGCCAGCAGCTTAGGTAGCGGGAGAACCACCTACGAGCAGTACTTC. Its translation is CASSLGSGRTTYEQYF.

The CDR3 loop reads CSAPGQVNTEAFF. The CDR3 DNA reads TGCAGCGCTCCGGGACAGGTGAACACTGAAGCTTTCTTT. The J gene is TRBJ1-1, the V gene TRBV29-1; 8 bases fit TRBD1. With 7 bases clipped from V and 0 bases from J, the junction kept 4 bases outside the gene matches. In germline, CDR1 is SQVTM, CDR2 ANQGSEA. The CDR3 is 13 residues long.

This clone was seen a handful of times. CDR3 coding DNA: TGCGCCAGCAGCTTCGCGACAGGGGAATCTCCTTGGTTCTTC. Translated, it gives CASSFATGESPWFF. The chain links TRBV5-1 to TRBJ2-1, with 8 bases aligning to TRBD1. There are 14 residues in the CDR3. Germline V lookup: CDR1 SGHRS, CDR2 YFSETQ. The junction had 13 bases not matched to a gene; V was cut back by 2 bases and J by 15 bases.

V and J are TRBV12-2 and TRBJ2-5; whether TRBD1, the table's D call, matches the DNA was not checked. TRBV12-2 is deemed a pseudogene. CDR3 length: 19 amino acids. In DNA, the CDR3 is TGTGCAAGTCGCTGGACTCGGAAGATCAACCTACAGGGCCAAGAGACCCAGTACTTC. Translated, it gives CASRWTRKINLQGQETQYF.

The J gene is TRBJ2-7, the V gene TRBV25-1; 8 nucleotides line up with TRBD1. CDR3 length: 15 amino acids. Germline V CDR1 and CDR2: MGHDK, SYGVNS. V lost 4 bases to trimming and J lost 2 bases; unmatched junction nucleotides: 7. CDR3 protein: CASSAHGTGAYEQYF. The CDR3 nucleotides read TGTGCCAGCAGTGCCCACGGGACAGGAGCCTACGAGCAGTACTTC.

The rearrangement joins TRBV11-2 to TRBJ2-5, with a possible D match to TRBD2 (5 bases). The CDR3 is 14 residues long. V was clipped by 5 bases and J by 1 base, with 11 bases between them. Per the germline V gene, CDR1 is SGHAT and CDR2 is FQNNGV. CDR3 sequence (DNA): TGTGCCAGCAGCCTCAGCGGAATCCAAGAGACCCAGTACTTC. Protein sequence: CASSLSGIQETQYF.

This clone was counted a few times. The rearrangement uses TRBV29-1 and TRBJ2-7; 7 bases agree with TRBD1. CDR3 length: 11 amino acids. CDR1 SQVTM and CDR2 ANQGSEA come from the germline V gene. V lost 8 bases to trimming and J lost 5 bases; unmatched junction nucleotides: 6. The CDR3 nucleotides are TGCAGCTTTCGACAGGGCAACGAGCAGTACTTC. As protein: CSFRQGNEQYF.

This clone was counted between two and nine times. V is TRBV7-2 and J is TRBJ2-1; TRBD2 agrees at 8 bases. CDR3 length: 12 amino acids. Unmatched junction bases numbered 1, after V lost 3 bases and J lost 9 bases. Germline V lookup: CDR1 SGHTA, CDR2 FQGNSA. The CDR3 loop is CASSFSGVEQFF. The CDR3, as DNA: TGTGCCAGCAGCTTTAGCGGGGTTGAGCAGTTCTTC.

This clone has only a few counts. The chain recombines TRBV7-2 with TRBJ1-5, with D possibly matching TRBD1 (5 bases). CDR1 and CDR2 (germline): SGHTA, FQGNSA. Trimming shortened V by 5 bases and J by 4 bases, and 12 bases separated the two germline ends. This CDR3 is built from 14 residues. The CDR3 DNA follows: TGTGCCAGCAGCGTAGGGGCAGAAAATCAGCCCCAGCATTTT. Translating gives CASSVGAENQPQHF.

This clone was detected only a few times. The chain joins TRBV7-2 to TRBJ1-2, with D possibly TRBD1 on 6 matching bases. The CDR3 is made up of 15 amino acids. Germline assignment: CDR1 SGHTA and CDR2 FQGNSA. V was trimmed by 1 base and J by 2 bases, leaving 11 bases between them. The CDR3 region has the DNA TGTGCCAGCAGCTTAGTTGGACAGACCAACTATGGCTACACCTTC. Protein sequence: CASSLVGQTNYGYTF.

The V gene is TRBV29-1, the J gene TRBJ2-7, with 9 bases identical to TRBD1. Germline trimming cut 6 bases from V and 0 bases from J; bases unmatched to any gene: 6. Germline CDR1 and CDR2: SQVTM and ANQGSEA. This CDR3 is 14 amino acids long. In DNA, the CDR3 is TGCAGCGTAAACAGGGGGCCTAGCTCCTACGAGCAGTACTTC. As protein: CSVNRGPSSYEQYF.

This rearrangement joins TRBV6-1 to TRBJ2-1, with D uncertain. The V gene lost 5 bases and the J gene lost 8 bases, with 10 bases spanning the gap. Germline assignment: CDR1 MNHNS and CDR2 SASEGT. This CDR3 region has 12 residues. Here the CDR3 DNA reads TGTGCCAGCAGTAAGCTCTCACATGAGCAGTTCTTC. This translates into CASSKLSHEQFF.

The sample holds a few counts of this clone. Other DNA sequences in the same sample also yield this CDR3. The chain couples TRBV18 to TRBJ2-7; no clear D. The germline V and J ends were trimmed by 3 bases and 1 base, with 7 bases remaining between them. Germline V gives CDR1 KGHSH, CDR2 LQKENI. The CDR3 extends over 13 amino acids. CDR3 residues: CASSPDRSYEQYF. CDR3 DNA: TGTGCCAGCTCACCTGACCGGTCCTACGAGCAGTACTTC.

This clone was recorded a few times. The V call is TRBV5-1, the J call TRBJ2-5; 10 bases match TRBD1. Losses at the gene ends were 4 bases for V and 4 bases for J; bases not matched to a gene: 4. CDR3 length equals 14 residues. The germline CDR1 and CDR2 sequences are SGHRS and YFSETQ. The CDR3 nucleotides read TGCGCCAGCAGCGCGAGGACAGGGGGAGAGACCCAGTACTTC. Its translation: CASSARTGGETQYF.

The chain recombines TRBV20-1 with TRBJ2-5; no firm D call. Deletions cut 4 bases from V and 3 bases from J, with 3 bases between. The CDR3 is made up of 10 amino acids. The germline CDR1 and CDR2 sequences are DFQATT and SNEGSKA (reference sequence). Written as DNA, the CDR3 is TGCAGTGCTAAAAAAGAGACCCAGTACTTC. This codes for CSAKKETQYF.

This chain joins TRBV28 and TRBJ1-2; D ambiguous. V was clipped by 10 bases and J by 4 bases, with 13 bases between them. The germline gives CDR1 MDHEN, CDR2 SYDVKM. CDR3 length: 12 amino acids. The CDR3 DNA reads as TGTGCCATCCAGAGCCCGGTCTATGGCTACACCTTC. This encodes CAIQSPVYGYTF.

The V gene is TRBV29-1, the J gene TRBJ2-5, with D possibly matching TRBD1 (6 bases). Germline assignment: CDR1 SQVTM and CDR2 ANQGSEA. The V end lost 6 bases, the J end lost 5 bases, and 13 bases lay between the germline ends. The CDR3 is 12 residues long. The CDR3 loop reads CSVLQGAETQYF. The CDR3 DNA is TGCAGCGTCCTACAGGGTGCGGAGACCCAGTACTTC.

This chain connects TRBV29-1 to TRBJ2-5; D ambiguous. The tail of the sequence fits TRBJ2-7 better, so the J call may be wrong. CDR1 SQVTM and CDR2 ANQGSEA come from the germline V gene. CDR3 length: 12 amino acids. The chain's CDR3 is CSVATDTYEQYF. CDR3 DNA: TGCAGCGTTGCAACAGATACCTACGAGCAGTACTTC.

The V gene is TRBV18, the J gene TRBJ2-1; 8 bases are a match to TRBD2. Trimming cost V 5 bases and J 8 bases; bases outside gene matches: 2. The CDR3 spans 12 residues. Germline assignment: CDR1 KGHSH and CDR2 LQKENI. The CDR3 nucleotides are TGTGCCAGCTCAACGACTAGCGATGAGCAGTTCTTC. Encoded protein: CASSTTSDEQFF.

This sequence joins TRBV7-2 and TRBJ2-7; 7 bases align to TRBD1. V trimming: 0 bases; J trimming: 7 bases; junction bases outside the gene matches: 6. The CDR3 has 14 amino acids. CDR1 and CDR2 from the germline V gene are SGHTA and FQGNSA. The CDR3 DNA reads TGTGCCAGCAGCTTAGCCAAGGGGGCTCGTGAGCAGTACTTC. It yields the protein CASSLAKGAREQYF.

The chain employs TRBV7-8 and TRBJ2-2, with a tentative D call TRBD2 (5 bases). The CDR3 spans 13 residues. The germline V and J ends were trimmed by 5 bases and 6 bases, with 10 bases remaining between them. Germline assignment: CDR1 SGHVS and CDR2 FQNEAQ. The CDR3 DNA sequence: TGTGCCAGCAGCCCCGGGGAACCCGGGGAGCTGTTTTTT. It is translated as CASSPGEPGELFF.

Details on this clone: Mismatch with germline at one junction end may stem from a read error. As DNA, the CDR3 is TGTGCTAGCAGCGAAATTGGACCGGACGAGCTGTTTTTT. Its protein product is CASSEIGPDELFF. The V and J genes are TRBV7-7 and TRBJ2-2, with D hard to call. The germline gives CDR1 SSHAT, CDR2 FNYEAQ (reference sequence). The CDR3 runs 13 residues.